Listed here are 32 T cell receptor beta chains from one sample, sequenced in a study of T cells in Graves' hyperthyroidism and ophthalmopathy. From RNA transcripts, TCR beta CDR3 regions were amplified. Using the HTBI primer set, a first-round RT-PCR was run on the TCR CDR3. TCRdb processed the multiplex PCR reads anew with MiXCR; each CDR3 protein has one entry. The data show 300,000 to 400,000 distinct CDR3 sequences, about 15% seen once. Sequencing was done on a sample of blood. The origin of the receptors is a woman aged 55-70 years with Graves' hyperthyroidism.

CDR3 sequence reads: CASSQGLGGDNEQFF. The CDR3 DNA reads TGCGCCAGCAGCCAAGGGCTAGGGGGGGACAATGAGCAGTTCTTC. This chain links TRBV4-1 with TRBJ2-1; D might be TRBD2 (7 bases). The CDR3 runs 15 residues. V was clipped by 1 base and J by 5 bases, with 12 bases between them. Germline assignment: CDR1 MGHRA and CDR2 YSYEKL.

The table lists this clonotype with many counts. The chain combines TRBV6-6 with TRBJ1-3; D not resolved. The ends were cut back, 0 bases at V and 1 base at J, with 10 bases in the middle. CDR3 length: 16 residues. In germline, CDR1 is MNHNY, CDR2 SVGAGI (reference sequence). The CDR3 coding sequence is TGTGCCAGCAGTTACTCCGTCACCTCATCTGGAAACACCATATATTTT. Residues: CASSYSVTSSGNTIYF.

This clonotype has ten or more counts. The chain uses TRBV5-4 and TRBJ2-1; TRBD2 matches at 10 bases. V shed 3 bases and J 5 bases; nucleotides not matched to a gene: 5. The CDR3 is 15 amino acids. CDR1 and CDR2 (germline): SGHNT, YYREEE (reference sequence). CDR3 DNA: TGTGCCAGCAGCTGGTCCGGACTAGCGGACAATGAGCAGTTCTTC. Translating gives CASSWSGLADNEQFF.

This clonotype has a handful of counts. V and J are TRBV6-2 or TRBV6-3 and TRBJ1-5, with D tentatively TRBD1 (5 bases). CDR1 is MNHEY, CDR2 SVGEGT, per germline. This CDR3 has 15 amino acids. Trimming pared 10 bases from V and 2 bases from J, leaving 18 bases between. CDR3 sequence reads: CATLGGLWGNQPQHF. The CDR3 DNA reads TGTGCCACCCTTGGGGGATTGTGGGGCAATCAGCCCCAGCATTTT.

This clonotype was detected many times. The J gene is TRBJ2-3, the V gene TRBV20-1; D not resolved. Trimming cost V 6 bases and J 3 bases, with 4 bases left between them. Germline-derived CDR1 and CDR2 are DFQATT and SNEGSKA (reference sequence). This CDR3 is built from 10 residues. In DNA, the CDR3 is TGCAGTGCGGCTACAGATACGCAGTATTTT. Its protein product is CSAATDTQYF.

This clonotype occurred many times. This chain joins TRBV20-1 and TRBJ2-3; 7 bases line up with TRBD2. This CDR3 spans 15 amino acids. The germline gives CDR1 DFQATT, CDR2 SNEGSKA (reference sequence). V shed 4 bases and J 4 bases; nucleotides not matched to a gene: 11. Here the CDR3 DNA reads TGCAGTGCTAACTCCCCGGGAGGAGGGGCAGATACGCAGTATTTT. This encodes CSANSPGGGADTQYF.

This clonotype was recorded at least ten times. V is TRBV7-8 and J is TRBJ1-5; D is possibly TRBD1 (5 bases). The CDR3 extends over 16 amino acids. CDR1 is SGHVS, CDR2 FQNEAQ, per germline. Trimming removed 1 base from V and 4 bases from J, with 14 bases in between. The CDR3 region has the DNA TGTGCCAGCAGCTTAGGTGGGGGTGGGGGAAATCAGCCCCAGCATTTT. Its protein is CASSLGGGGGNQPQHF.

This clonotype was seen repeatedly, ten times or more. J is TRBJ1-2 and V is TRBV28; possibly TRBD1 for D (6 bases). The germline CDR1 and CDR2 sequences are MDHEN and SYDVKM. The CDR3 is 13 residues long. V gave up 6 bases and J gave up 8 bases, with 16 bases separating them. The DNA for the CDR3 is TGTGCCAGCAGACCCCGGACAGCGCACGGCTACACCTTC. This gives the protein CASRPRTAHGYTF.

This clonotype was seen more than once but under ten times. CDR3: CRPDSDSGNTIYF. DNA of the CDR3: TGCAGACCCGACTCGGACTCTGGAAACACCATATATTTT. The chain employs TRBV20-1 and TRBJ1-3; D is ambiguous. Germline V gene data show CDR1 as DFQATT and CDR2 as SNEGSKA (reference sequence). The CDR3 runs 13 residues.

This clonotype turned up a few times. The rearrangement uses TRBV24-1 and TRBJ2-5; D is ambiguous. The CDR3 runs to 14 residues. CDR1 and CDR2 from the germline V gene are KGHDR and SFDVKD. Deletions cut 3 bases from V and 1 base from J, with 8 bases between. The CDR3 region is CATSDLGPQETQYF. Written as DNA, the CDR3 is TGTGCCACCAGTGATCTAGGGCCCCAAGAGACCCAGTACTTC.

V and J are TRBV7-9 and TRBJ2-1; 13 bases map to TRBD2. Looked up from germline, CDR1 is SEHNR and CDR2 is FQNEAQ (reference sequence). The CDR3 contains 19 residues. The trim removed 2 bases at V and 9 bases at J, leaving 16 bases unmatched. The CDR3 coding sequence is TGTGCCAGCAGCTTAAGGGGACTAGCGGGATGGGGAAGTCCTAGTGAGCAGTTCTTC. Translated: CASSLRGLAGWGSPSEQFF. The variable domain in full, with the rest retrieved from reference TRBV7-9 and TRBJ2-1, is DTGVSQNPRHKITKRGQNVTFRCDPISEHNRLYWYRQTLGQGPEFLTYFQNEAQLEKSRLLSDRFSAERPKGSFSTLEIQRTEQGDSAMYLCASSLRGLAGWGSPSEQFFGPGTRLTVL.

The rearrangement links TRBV6-6 to TRBJ1-4; no clear D gene. The germline gives CDR1 MNHNY, CDR2 SVGAGI (reference sequence). V lost 2 bases and J 7 bases, leaving 14 bases between the germline ends. CDR3 length equals 15 residues. The DNA of the CDR3 is TGTGCCAGCAGTTACGGTAAAGGGTCGGGTGAAAAACTGTTTTTT. Its translation is CASSYGKGSGEKLFF.

As DNA, the CDR3 is TGTGCCAGCAGCCAGACACTTACTAGCACAGATACGCAGTATTTT. Translated, it gives CASSQTLTSTDTQYF. The chain combines TRBV9 with TRBJ2-3; D remains unclear. V shed 4 bases and J shed 0 bases, with 12 bases lying between them. The CDR3 sequence is 15 residues long. CDR1 SGDLS and CDR2 YYNGEE come from the germline V gene.

There are a few counts of this clonotype. The chain combines TRBV20-1 with TRBJ2-1; the D is unclear. The ends were cut back, 5 bases at V and 1 base at J, with 12 bases in the middle. The CDR3 is made up of 14 amino acids. Germline V gene sequence: CDR1 DFQATT, CDR2 SNEGSKA (reference sequence). The CDR3 spells CSASLPTSYNEQFF. Here the CDR3 DNA reads TGCAGTGCTTCTCTTCCTACATCCTACAATGAGCAGTTCTTC.

This clonotype was detected many times. The chain combines TRBV11-2 with TRBJ2-3, with D perhaps matching TRBD2 (6 bases). This CDR3 region has 16 residues. Deletions cut 0 bases from V and 0 bases from J, with 10 bases between. Germline V gives CDR1 SGHAT, CDR2 FQNNGV. The DNA of the CDR3 is TGTGCCAGCAGCTTAGATGAGACTAGTAGCACAGATACGCAGTATTTT. Protein: CASSLDETSSTDTQYF.

In this sample, this clonotype turned up many times. The chain recombines TRBV5-1 with TRBJ2-5; D not resolved. CDR3 length equals 13 residues. The V gene's germline CDR1 is SGHRS and CDR2 YFSETQ. V was trimmed by 2 bases and J by 5 bases, leaving 10 bases between them. The chain's CDR3 is CASSLEMSETQYF. The CDR3 coding sequence is TGCGCCAGCAGCTTAGAGATGAGTGAGACCCAGTACTTC.

This clonotype was found a few times. A much larger clone lies a single base off, so this may be a read error. The chain links TRBV2 to TRBJ2-7, with D unresolved. Germline V lookup: CDR1 SNHLY, CDR2 FYNNEI. Trimming removed 6 bases from V and 7 bases from J, with 13 bases in between. The CDR3 totals 12 residues. The CDR3 DNA reads as TGTGCCAGCAGCCGGGTCCAGAAGGAGCAGTACTTC. This translates into CASSRVQKEQYF.

This clonotype was seen repeatedly, ten times or more. The chain has TRBV11-1 and TRBJ2-7; 10 positions match TRBD1. With V trimmed by 4 bases and J by 5 bases, 5 bases remained unmatched. Germline CDR1 and CDR2: SGHAT and FQDESV (reference sequence). The CDR3 has 14 residues. The CDR3 loop is CASSWDRGTNEQYF. The CDR3 DNA reads as TGTGCCAGCAGCTGGGACAGGGGTACAAACGAGCAGTACTTC.

The DNA for the CDR3 is TGTGCCAGCAGCAGGGACCTCGACAATGAGCAGTTCTTC. Amino acids: CASSRDLDNEQFF. The V and J genes are TRBV6-1 and TRBJ2-1; D is tentatively TRBD1 or TRBD2 (5 bases each). Germline V gene sequence: CDR1 MNHNS, CDR2 SASEGT. V lost 6 bases and J lost 5, with 11 bases in between. This CDR3 region has 13 residues.

This clonotype was seen at least ten times. This chain connects TRBV7-9 to TRBJ2-7; the match to TRBD1 covers 10 bases. V was clipped by 5 bases and J by 7 bases; unmatched bases: 14. CDR1 is SEHNR and CDR2 is FQNEAQ in the germline V gene (reference sequence). The CDR3 has 16 amino acids. The CDR3 DNA reads as TGTGCCAGCAGCCCCCTCCGGGACAGGGGTTTGGGGGAGCAGTACTTC. The encoded protein is CASSPLRDRGLGEQYF.

This clonotype was observed at least ten times. This chain connects TRBV2 to TRBJ2-5; 9 positions match TRBD1. The germline V gene has CDR1 SNHLY and CDR2 FYNNEI. V shed 7 bases, J shed 4 bases, and the junction held 10 bases outside the gene matches. The CDR3 is 15 amino acids. The CDR3 sequence is CASKTSPGQGETQYF. CDR3 in DNA: TGTGCCAGCAAAACTTCCCCGGGACAGGGAGAGACCCAGTACTTC.

This clonotype was detected many times. The rearrangement uses TRBV11-2 and TRBJ2-1, with TRBD2 matching 12 bases. CDR3 length: 18 residues. Germline loops: CDR1 SGHAT, CDR2 FQNNGV. The trim removed 5 bases at V and 0 bases at J, leaving 8 bases unmatched. The CDR3 sequence is CASSGWGLAGFSYNEQFF. The CDR3, as DNA: TGTGCCAGCAGCGGCTGGGGACTAGCGGGCTTCTCCTACAATGAGCAGTTCTTC. Variable domain in full (rest from reference TRBV11-2 and TRBJ2-1): EAGVAQSPRYKIIEKRQSVAFWCNPISGHATLYWYQQILGQGPKLLIQFQNNGVVDDSQLPKDRFSAERLKGVDSTLKIQPAKLEDSAVYLCASSGWGLAGFSYNEQFFGPGTRLTVL.

This clonotype was recorded a few times. The gene calls are TRBV19 and TRBJ2-3, with 11 nucleotides matching TRBD2. This CDR3 has 15 amino acids. Per germline, CDR1 LNHDA and CDR2 SQIVND (reference sequence). V shed 6 bases and J 0 bases; nucleotides not matched to a gene: 2. The CDR3 DNA is TGTGCCAGTAGACGACTAGCGGGAAGCACAGATACGCAGTATTTT. Translation gives CASRRLAGSTDTQYF.

This clonotype was counted many times. The chain has TRBV11-2 and TRBJ2-7; 9 bases are a match to TRBD1. Germline V CDR1 and CDR2: SGHAT, FQNNGV. This CDR3 has 14 residues. V lost 5 bases and J lost 4; bases outside the gene matches: 6. The CDR3 loop is CASSLGTGHYEQYF. For the CDR3, the DNA is TGTGCCAGCAGCCTCGGGACAGGGCATTACGAGCAGTACTTC.

This clonotype has ten or more counts. The chain joins TRBV30 to TRBJ2-1; 7 positions match TRBD2. Losses at the gene ends were 4 bases for V and 2 bases for J; bases not matched to a gene: 8. The CDR3 extends over 15 amino acids. Germline-derived CDR1 and CDR2 are GTSNPN and SVGIG (reference sequence). CDR3 in amino acids: CAWTVGGGTYNEQFF. Here the CDR3 DNA reads TGTGCCTGGACAGTCGGCGGGGGAACCTACAATGAGCAGTTCTTC.

At least ten counts were recorded for this clonotype. The V gene is TRBV28, the J gene TRBJ2-7; TRBD1 matches 10 bases. The CDR3 sequence is 14 residues long. Trimming at V came to 6 bases and at J to 4 bases, leaving 6 bases not matched to a gene. CDR1 and CDR2 (germline): MDHEN, SYDVKM. This CDR3 is CASRLPGQGYEQYF. CDR3 bases: TGTGCCAGCAGGCTACCGGGACAGGGGTACGAGCAGTACTTC.

The genes are TRBV5-1 and TRBJ2-7; D gene ambiguous. Trimming stripped 5 bases from V and 6 bases from J, with 18 bases between. Looked up from germline, CDR1 is SGHRS and CDR2 is YFSETQ. The CDR3 consists of 14 residues. CDR3 region: CASRQSPDGAEQYF. The DNA of the CDR3 is TGCGCCAGCAGACAAAGCCCCGACGGCGCCGAGCAGTACTTC.

The table lists this clonotype with many counts. The V gene is TRBV3-1, the J gene TRBJ2-5, with TRBD2 matching 10 bases. This CDR3 has 18 amino acids. Looked up from germline, CDR1 is LGHDT and CDR2 is YNNKEL (reference sequence). Trimming removed 3 bases from V and 5 bases from J; junction bases left unmatched: 15. CDR3 residues: CASSQGRTSGGSWETQYF. The DNA for the CDR3 is TGTGCCAGCAGCCAGGGACGGACTAGCGGAGGGTCTTGGGAGACCCAGTACTTC.

As to this clonotype: A single base separates this from a much larger clone, so it may be a read error. This chain joins TRBV9 and TRBJ2-3, with D perhaps TRBD2 (5 bases). CDR3 size: 15 residues. Germline CDR1 reads SGDLS; CDR2 reads YYNGEE. This CDR3 is CASSPSPSSTDTQCF. The CDR3 coding sequence is TGTGCCAGCAGCCCGAGTCCTAGCAGCACAGATACGCAGTGTTTT.

This clonotype came up many times. CDR3 in DNA: TGTGCCAGCAGCCACGGACAGGGTGGGAACGAGCAGTACTTC. It translates to CASSHGQGGNEQYF. The V call is TRBV6-1, the J call TRBJ2-7; 8 bases are shared with TRBD1. V gave up 6 bases and J gave up 5 bases; unmatched junction bases: 9. This CDR3 spans 14 amino acids. CDR1 is MNHNS, CDR2 SASEGT, per germline.

This clonotype was observed many times. At one of its ends the junction is not consistent with the germline gene, which may arise from a read error. The gene calls are TRBV7-7 and TRBJ2-3, with unresolved D. This CDR3 is 13 amino acids long. The germline V gene encodes CDR1 SSHAT and CDR2 FNYEAQ (reference sequence). CDR3 coding DNA: TGTGCTAGCAGCCTAGGGCCATCTAATACGCAGTATTTT. It specifies CASSLGPSNTQYF.

This clonotype was counted ten times or more. This rearrangement joins TRBV13 to TRBJ2-7, with D perhaps matching TRBD2 (5 bases). There are 15 residues in the CDR3. V lost 4 bases and J lost 4, with 17 bases in between. Per the germline V gene, CDR1 is PRHDT and CDR2 is FYEKMQ (reference sequence). The DNA for the CDR3 is TGTGCCAGCAGCTCGGGGTTTAGACTCGGGTACGAGCAGTACTTC. Amino acids: CASSSGFRLGYEQYF.